The present T cell receptor beta chain was sequenced within a study of cytotoxic CD8 clonotypes in ibrutinib-treated CLL. Study at large: Responses: some 25 partial, 2 complete; after median around 70 months, 14 stayed remitted, roughly 12 progressed. Findings of the study overall: Whereas clonality rose at ibrutinib response, it declined toward baseline at progression. Contraction or stability on treatment characterized the public clonotypes, which were uncommon.

Regarding this clone: Its antigen is unidentified.

Profiling relied on immunoSEQ multiplex PCR, and the TCRdb table lists in-frame clones only, not all of them. Of roughly 200,000 clones in the sample, roughly 77% were seen once. The TCR beta libraries used 1.5 to 2 micrograms of genomic DNA that came from cryopreserved PBMCs. The CDR3 is 16 amino acids. V lost 0 bases and J lost 4, with 15 bases in between. CDR1 and CDR2 (germline): MNHEY, SMNVEV (reference sequence). The specimen comprised PBMCs, sampled after 12 months of ibrutinib treatment. This receptor was taken from a human donor with chronic lymphocytic leukemia. The V gene is TRBV27, the J gene TRBJ1-2, with D perhaps TRBD1 (6 bases). The CDR3 DNA is TGTGCCAGCAGTTTATCTTTGGGGGGCGCCAGCTATGGCTACACCTTC. Its protein is CASSLSLGGASYGYTF.